These T cell receptor beta chains were read from a single sample in a study of blood T cell repertoires in COVID-19. Clones were read by immunoSEQ multiplex PCR, and TCRdb kept only the in-frame ones, dropping some. The sample shows some 250,000 clones, about 89% of them seen only once. The sample was PBMCs or T cells enriched from blood (not recorded which). The origin of the receptors is a human donor in a cohort exposed to, infected with or recovered from COVID-19 (not recorded which). The donor label of this sample is uncertain. The CDR3 runs from the conserved cysteine through the conserved F or W. The D gene is left open where the match is weak. Only part of the rows carry a size: once, few, many, or a class if the clone is expanded.

clone_size: few; v_call: TRBV4-1; d_call: .; j_call: TRBJ1-5; cdr3_aa: CASSHTVVTVYSNQPQHF; cdr3_nt: TGCGCCAGCAGCCATACCGTGGTCACGGTATATAGCAATCAGCCCCAGCATTTT
clone_size: .; v_call: TRBV20-1; d_call: .; j_call: TRBJ2-5; cdr3_aa: CSASRGAGNQETQYF; cdr3_nt: TGCAGTGCTAGTCGCGGGGCGGGGAACCAAGAGACCCAGTACTTC
clone_size: .; v_call: TRBV6-5; d_call: .; j_call: TRBJ2-2; cdr3_aa: CASMRTNTGELFF; cdr3_nt: TGTGCCAGCATGAGGACTAACACCGGGGAGCTGTTTTTT
clone_size: .; v_call: TRBV9; d_call: .; j_call: TRBJ1-2; cdr3_aa: CASSPTLTATYGYTF; cdr3_nt: TGTGCCAGCAGCCCCACCTTGACAGCCACCTATGGCTACACCTTC
clone_size: .; v_call: TRBV28; d_call: TRBD2; j_call: TRBJ2-5; cdr3_aa: CASGASGGRGETQYF; cdr3_nt: TGTGCCAGCGGGGCTAGCGGGGGCCGGGGGGAGACCCAGTACTTC
clone_size: .; v_call: TRBV5-5; d_call: TRBD1; j_call: TRBJ1-6; cdr3_aa: CASSLRQGNSPLHF; cdr3_nt: TGTGCCAGCAGCTTGCGACAGGGTAATTCACCCCTCCACTTT
clone_size: .; v_call: TRBV9; d_call: .; j_call: TRBJ1-6; cdr3_aa: CASSAKGGSERPLHF; cdr3_nt: TGTGCCAGCAGCGCCAAGGGAGGGTCGGAGCGACCCCTCCACTTT
clone_size: .; v_call: TRBV2; d_call: .; j_call: TRBJ1-3; cdr3_aa: CASSERRAAQWSGNTIYF; cdr3_nt: TGTGCCAGCAGTGAAAGGCGGGCAGCCCAGTGGTCTGGAAACACCATATATTTT
clone_size: .; v_call: TRBV7-2; d_call: TRBD2; j_call: TRBJ2-3; cdr3_aa: CASSLVGARGGSTDTQYF; cdr3_nt: TGTGCCAGCAGCTTAGTCGGCGCGCGGGGGGGCAGCACAGATACGCAGTATTTT
clone_size: once; v_call: TRBV19; d_call: .; j_call: TRBJ1-4; cdr3_aa: CASSLTGAVEKLFF; cdr3_nt: TGTGCCAGTAGCTTGACCGGAGCGGTTGAAAAACTGTTTTTT
clone_size: .; v_call: TRBV7-9; d_call: .; j_call: TRBJ1-4; cdr3_aa: CASQGNANEKLFF; cdr3_nt: TGTGCCAGCCAGGGGAACGCGAATGAAAAACTGTTTTTT
clone_size: .; v_call: TRBV28; d_call: .; j_call: TRBJ2-7; cdr3_aa: CASRSTRGSYEQYF; cdr3_nt: TGTGCCAGCAGATCAACGCGGGGATCCTACGAGCAGTACTTC
clone_size: .; v_call: TRBV19; d_call: .; j_call: TRBJ1-1; cdr3_aa: CASSIGHLNTEAFF; cdr3_nt: TGTGCCAGTAGTATTGGGCACCTGAACACTGAAGCTTTCTTT
clone_size: .; v_call: TRBV27; d_call: TRBD1; j_call: TRBJ1-1; cdr3_aa: CASFGTGANSNTEAFF; cdr3_nt: TGTGCCAGCTTTGGGACAGGGGCTAACTCGAACACTGAAGCTTTCTTT
clone_size: .; v_call: TRBV7-9; d_call: .; j_call: TRBJ1-1; cdr3_aa: CASSLGQANTEAFF; cdr3_nt: TGTGCCAGCAGCTTAGGACAGGCTAACACTGAAGCTTTCTTT
clone_size: .; v_call: TRBV5-4; d_call: .; j_call: TRBJ1-2; cdr3_aa: CASSLAGYGYTF; cdr3_nt: TGTGCCAGCAGCTTGGCAGGCTATGGCTACACCTTC
clone_size: .; v_call: TRBV6-5; d_call: TRBD1; j_call: TRBJ1-2; cdr3_aa: CASSIPGQGRGGYTF; cdr3_nt: TGTGCCAGCAGTATACCGGGACAGGGGAGAGGTGGCTACACCTTC